This entry lists 29 T cell receptor beta chains sequenced from one sample in a study of molecular identifiers for immune sequencing clone quantification (dated by TCRdb to 2017 to 2018). The library was produced with PCR. TCRdb names NextSeq 500 as the instrument used. TCRdb's own reprocessing of the public reads used fastp at Q25 and MiXCR and kept productive beta chains. Here each entry gathers all rows of one CDR3 protein and keeps the most common genes and DNA. Present in this sample are fewer than 350,000 distinct CDR3 sequences, roughly 24% of which were seen just once. The ten largest clones add up to 0.65% to 0.95% of the sample. The sequencing sample was made of naive CD8+ T cells from blood, with Jurkat cell RNA spiked in. The intended sense of this specimen's cell subset or site label: FACS-sorted CD8+CD4-CCR7+CD45RA+ naive T cells. These receptors originate from a human donor in good health. Some libraries in this study had Jurkat cell RNA spiked in.

This clonotype was found a few times. The J gene is TRBJ1-5, the V gene TRBV27; 8 bases line up with TRBD1. The germline CDR1 and CDR2 sequences are MNHEY and SMNVEV (reference sequence). The CDR3 consists of 15 residues. The V segment lost 3 bases and the J segment 2 bases; nucleotides outside the gene matches: 3. CDR3 nucleotide sequence: TGTGCCAGCAGTTTTCAGGGGGCGGGCAATCAGCCCCAGCATTTT. Its protein is CASSFQGAGNQPQHF.

In its sample, this clonotype was seen many times. V gene TRBV5-1 combines with J gene TRBJ2-5; TRBD1 is a possible D gene (6 bases). The CDR3 runs 13 residues. The V and J ends lost 4 bases and 3 bases respectively, with 10 bases between them. Germline CDR1 reads SGHRS; CDR2 reads YFSETQ. This CDR3 is CASSPYREETQYF. The DNA for the CDR3 is TGCGCCAGCAGCCCTTACAGGGAAGAGACCCAGTACTTC.

The V and J genes are TRBV19 and TRBJ1-5; D gene ambiguous. There are 14 residues in the CDR3. Germline V lookup: CDR1 LNHDA, CDR2 SQIVND (reference sequence). V was pared by 0 bases and J by 2 bases, with 5 bases between. This CDR3 is CASSIDTGNQPQHF. For the CDR3, the DNA is TGTGCCAGTAGTATAGATACAGGCAATCAGCCCCAGCATTTT. The full variable domain, with the rest looked up from reference TRBV19 and TRBJ1-5, is DGGITQSPKYLFRKEGQNVTLSCEQNLNHDAMYWYRQDPGQGLRLIYYSQIVNDFQKGDIAEGYSVSREKKESFPLTVTSAQKNPTAFYLCASSIDTGNQPQHFGDGTRLSIL.

This clonotype was counted only a few times. The chain is built from TRBV5-4 and TRBJ2-7; D is undetermined. Germline loops: CDR1 SGHNT, CDR2 YYREEE (reference sequence). V lost 0 bases and J lost 2, with 12 bases in between. The CDR3 extends over 15 amino acids. The CDR3 DNA sequence: TGTGCCAGCAGCTTGGGGTGGGGTCAGACCTACGAGCAGTACTTC. Its protein product is CASSLGWGQTYEQYF.

This clonotype was observed a few times. J is TRBJ2-3 and V is TRBV7-3; D is undetermined. Trimming took off 5 bases at V and 4 bases at J, with 10 bases between the two ends. CDR1 and CDR2 (germline): SGHTA, FQGTGA. The CDR3 spans 13 residues. This chain's CDR3 is CASSPLSADTQYF. CDR3 nucleotide sequence: TGTGCCAGCAGCCCCCTTTCCGCAGATACGCAGTATTTT.

This clonotype was picked up many times. The chain has TRBV12-3 or TRBV12-4 and TRBJ2-5; D uncertain. This CDR3 contains 14 residues. V lost 3 bases and J 3 bases, leaving 11 bases between the germline ends. The CDR3 coding sequence is TGTGCCAGCAGTTTCCTAAATAGAAAAGAGACCCAGTACTTC. Protein sequence: CASSFLNRKETQYF.

This chain connects TRBV27 to TRBJ2-3; 10 bases line up with TRBD2. V lost 3 bases to trimming and J lost 0 bases; unmatched junction nucleotides: 12. Germline lookup yields CDR1 MNHEY and CDR2 SMNVEV (reference sequence). The CDR3 has 19 residues. DNA of the CDR3: TGTGCCAGCAGTTTCTTGGCAGCGGGAGGGCCAACTAGCACAGATACGCAGTATTTT. The encoded protein is CASSFLAAGGPTSTDTQYF.

CDR3 coding DNA: TGTGCCAGTAGTATAGCTCCAATCTACGAGCAGTACTTC. Translation: CASSIAPIYEQYF. V gene TRBV19 combines with J gene TRBJ2-7; D not certain. The V and J ends lost 1 base and 3 bases respectively, with 7 bases between them. The length of the CDR3 is 13 residues. Germline CDR1 and CDR2: LNHDA and SQIVND (reference sequence). The full variable domain, in which reference TRBV19 and TRBJ2-7 provide the parts outside the CDR3, is DGGITQSPKYLFRKEGQNVTLSCEQNLNHDAMYWYRQDPGQGLRLIYYSQIVNDFQKGDIAEGYSVSREKKESFPLTVTSAQKNPTAFYLCASSIAPIYEQYFGPGTRLTVT.

This chain connects TRBV6-5 to TRBJ2-7; weak D call: TRBD1 (5 bases). Germline CDR1 and CDR2: MNHEY and SVGAGI. The CDR3 totals 16 residues. The V end was cut by 0 bases, the J end by 3 bases, with 15 bases between. The CDR3 region has the DNA TGTGCCAGCAGTTACTCGAGTGGCCAGGGAATCTACGAGCAGTACTTC. This codes for CASSYSSGQGIYEQYF.

In regard to this clonotype: This may arise from a read error, as a much more abundant clone is one base away. The chain combines TRBV29-1 with TRBJ2-3, with D uncertain. CDR3 length equals 13 residues. The V end was cut by 3 bases, the J end by 4 bases, with 11 bases between. Germline loops: CDR1 SQVTM, CDR2 ANQGSEA. CDR3 DNA sequence: TGCAGCGTTGATCTGGCAATCGCAGATACGCAGTATTTT. Protein sequence: CSVDLAIADTQYF.

This clonotype was found many times. The chain recombines TRBV13 with TRBJ1-2; D not certain. The CDR3 is 14 amino acids. Germline-derived CDR1 and CDR2 are PRHDT and FYEKMQ (reference sequence). V lost 6 bases to trimming and J lost 1 base, with 12 bases between them. The CDR3: CASSPQLFNYGYTF. CDR3 nucleotides: TGTGCCAGCAGTCCCCAGCTTTTTAACTATGGCTACACCTTC.

This clonotype was found a few times. CDR3 in DNA: TGTGCCAGCAGTTTTCTAGCGGCGAGCACAGATACGCAGTATTTT. Its protein product is CASSFLAASTDTQYF. This sequence joins TRBV28 and TRBJ2-3; 7 bases are shared with TRBD2. Germline assignment: CDR1 MDHEN and CDR2 SYDVKM. The CDR3 has 15 amino acids. V shed 3 bases, J shed 0 bases, and the junction held 3 bases outside the gene matches.

This clonotype was counted between two and nine times. V usage is TRBV7-9 and J usage is TRBJ2-7; 8 bases agree with TRBD1. V trimming: 5 bases; J trimming: 6 bases; junction bases outside the gene matches: 9. CDR1 and CDR2 (germline): SEHNR, FQNEAQ (reference sequence). This CDR3 region has 14 residues. CDR3 in amino acids: CASSLGQGFLEQYF. CDR3 in DNA: TGTGCCAGCAGCCTCGGACAGGGCTTCCTCGAGCAGTACTTC.

This clonotype was detected a few times. This chain links TRBV4-3 with TRBJ1-1; no clear D. V was shortened by 5 bases and J by 1 base, with 11 bases between the two germline ends. CDR3 length: 14 amino acids. From germline, CDR1 is LGHNA and CDR2 YSLEER. Here the CDR3 DNA reads TGCGCCAGCAGCGCCCTGTCCGGGAACACTGAAGCTTTCTTT. It translates to CASSALSGNTEAFF.

The chain employs TRBV29-1 and TRBJ2-1; 11 nucleotides match TRBD2. The V segment lost 8 bases and the J segment 10 bases; nucleotides outside the gene matches: 13. The germline V gene encodes CDR1 SQVTM and CDR2 ANQGSEA. CDR3 length equals 14 residues. The CDR3 DNA reads as TGCAGCTTCCGAGGAGAACTAGCGGGAGTAGAGCAGTTCTTC. The encoded protein is CSFRGELAGVEQFF.

The J gene is TRBJ2-2, the V gene TRBV27; D may be TRBD1 (5 bases). Germline loops: CDR1 MNHEY, CDR2 SMNVEV (reference sequence). The CDR3 loop spans 18 amino acids. V lost 3 bases, J lost 5 bases, and 22 bases lay in between. The DNA of the CDR3 is TGTGCCAGCAGTTTGTTCCCAGAACAGGCCCCTCGGACCGGGGAGCTGTTTTTT. Amino acids: CASSLFPEQAPRTGELFF.

This clonotype was observed at least ten times. The chain recombines TRBV28 with TRBJ2-2; no reliable D call. Trimming pared 3 bases from V and 1 base from J, leaving 6 bases between. The length of the CDR3 is 14 residues. Germline assignment: CDR1 MDHEN and CDR2 SYDVKM. CDR3 residues: CASSFHLNTGELFF. The DNA of the CDR3 is TGTGCCAGCAGTTTTCACTTGAACACCGGGGAGCTGTTTTTT.

The chain recombines TRBV27 with TRBJ2-3, with 10 nucleotides matching TRBD2. J was trimmed by 7 bases and V by 0 bases; bases with no gene match: 4. CDR1 is MNHEY, CDR2 SMNVEV, per germline (reference sequence). The CDR3 length is 15 residues. The DNA of the CDR3 is TGTGCCAGCAGTTTATCCGGGACTAGCGCAAATACGCAGTATTTT. Its translation: CASSLSGTSANTQYF.

This clonotype has a count of ten or more. V and J are TRBV24-1 and TRBJ2-1; 10 bases map to TRBD2. CDR3 size: 19 residues. The ends lost 5 bases at V and 8 bases at J; junction bases unmatched: 20. From germline, CDR1 is KGHDR and CDR2 SFDVKD. The CDR3 sequence is CATSGRAPATSGTWDEQFF. CDR3 DNA: TGTGCCACCAGTGGGAGGGCCCCAGCTACTAGCGGGACTTGGGATGAGCAGTTCTTC.

Notes on this clonotype: This may be a read error: a much more frequent sequence differs by one nucleotide. This CDR3 reads CASSYLASGQPQHF. For the CDR3, the DNA is TGTGCCAGCAGTTACCTGGCGTCGGGGCAGCCCCAGCATTTT. V usage is TRBV6-6 and J usage is TRBJ1-5, with D unresolved. Germline V CDR1 and CDR2: MNHNY, SVGAGI (reference sequence). V lost 2 bases to trimming and J lost 7 bases, with 12 bases between them. The CDR3 length is 14 residues.

This clonotype was seen a handful of times. One end of the junction fails to match germline, which may point to a read error. The gene calls are TRBV4-1 and TRBJ2-7, with D maybe TRBD1 (5 bases). This CDR3 spans 13 amino acids. Looked up from germline, CDR1 is MGHRA and CDR2 is YSYEKL. CDR3: CASSKEVRDEQYF. The CDR3 DNA reads TGCGCCAGCAGCAAAGAGGTCAGGGACGAGCAGTACTTC.

This clonotype showed up just a few times. V and J are TRBV7-2 and TRBJ1-1; a possible D gene is TRBD1 (6 bases). V dropped 3 bases and J dropped 11 bases, with 16 bases sitting between them. There are 13 residues in the CDR3. CDR1 SGHTA and CDR2 FQGNSA come from the germline V gene. The DNA of the CDR3 is TGTGCCAGCAGCTTGGTTGTTTCAGGGGATGCTTTCTTT. Translating gives CASSLVVSGDAFF. Together with reference TRBV7-2 and TRBJ1-1, the CDR3 gives the full variable domain: GAGVSQSPSNKVTEKGKDVELRCDPISGHTALYWYRQSLGQGLEFLIYFQGNSAPDKSGLPSDRFSAERTGGSVSTLTIQRTQQEDSAVYLCASSLVVSGDAFFGQGTRLTVV.

A note on this clonotype: This may come from a read error, since a much larger clone is one base off. The CDR3 does not end in the conserved phenylalanine or tryptophan, so this is likely a read error. The gene calls are TRBV5-4 and TRBJ1-2, with a weak D call TRBD1 (6 bases). Germline CDR1 and CDR2: SGHNT and YYREEE (reference sequence). CDR3 size: 13 residues. V was shortened by 2 bases and J by 8 bases, with 13 bases between the two germline ends. The CDR3 nucleotides read TGTGCCAGCAGCTTCCAGGGGAGCGGGGGCTACACCTAC. It is translated as CASSFQGSGGYTY.

The J gene is TRBJ2-5, the V gene TRBV20-1; 11 nucleotides line up with TRBD1. CDR3 length: 15 amino acids. The V and J ends lost 0 bases and 5 bases, in that order; junction bases with no gene match: 5. The germline CDR1 and CDR2 sequences are DFQATT and SNEGSKA (reference sequence). The CDR3 DNA reads TGCAGTGCTAGAGATATGGACAGGGGGCCGGAGACCCAGTACTTC. This gives the protein CSARDMDRGPETQYF.

V is TRBV12-3 or TRBV12-4 and J is TRBJ1-1, with D uncertain. The CDR3 is 13 amino acids. With 4 bases removed from V and 6 bases from J, the gap between germline ends came to 12 bases. CDR3 region: CASSSPLRPEAFF. CDR3 nucleotides: TGTGCCAGCAGTTCTCCCTTACGGCCTGAAGCTTTCTTT.

V and J are TRBV5-4 and TRBJ1-1; D is unclear. Trimming left V 4 bases short and J 0 bases short, with 4 bases between. Germline loops: CDR1 SGHNT, CDR2 YYREEE (reference sequence). The CDR3 has 12 amino acids. This CDR3 is CASSVMNTEAFF. In DNA, the CDR3 is TGTGCCAGCAGCGTCATGAACACTGAAGCTTTCTTT.

At least ten counts were recorded for this clonotype. This chain joins TRBV7-9 and TRBJ2-7; D assignment may be TRBD1 or TRBD2 (6 bases each). Germline loops: CDR1 SEHNR, CDR2 FQNEAQ (reference sequence). Trimming took 3 bases from V and 2 from J, leaving 11 bases between them. This CDR3 is built from 14 residues. The CDR3 coding sequence is TGTGCCAGCAGCTTCGGGGGCACAGCCTACGAGCAGTACTTC. The encoded protein is CASSFGGTAYEQYF.

The table lists this clonotype with a few counts. The chain carries TRBV9 and TRBJ2-7, with TRBD1 matching over 10 bases. The CDR3 covers 16 residues. Germline lookup yields CDR1 SGDLS and CDR2 YYNGEE. V lost 0 bases, J lost 4 bases, and 7 bases stayed unmatched. CDR3 coding DNA: TGTGCCAGCAGCGTAGACGACAGGGGGCTGGTATACGAGCAGTACTTC. Its translation is CASSVDDRGLVYEQYF.

In its sample, this clonotype was seen many times. This rearrangement joins TRBV7-6 to TRBJ2-1, with TRBD2 matching over 9 bases. The CDR3 spans 12 residues. Germline CDR1 reads SGHVS; CDR2 reads FNYEAQ. V shed 2 bases, J shed 16 bases, and the junction held 6 bases outside the gene matches. The CDR3 is CASSLSSGVVFF. CDR3 DNA sequence: TGTGCCAGCAGCTTATCTAGCGGGGTGGTTTTCTTC.